Below are 18 T cell receptor beta chains sequenced from a single sample in a study of T cell changes during pregnancy in multiple sclerosis. Sequencing used immunoSEQ multiplex PCR; TCRdb keeps in-frame clones, though not all of them. The table records around 100,000 clones, 91% of them present only once. The sample was peripheral blood, taken in the second trimester of pregnancy. The receptors were sampled from a female donor with multiple sclerosis, enrolled in a pregnancy study.

The CDR3: CASSLYYLPYEQYF. Here the CDR3 DNA reads TGTGCCAGCAGTTTATATTACTTGCCCTACGAGCAGTACTTC. The V call is TRBV28, the J call TRBJ2-7; D unclear. CDR3 length: 14 amino acids. Germline V gene lookup returns CDR1 MDHEN and CDR2 SYDVKM. Between the trimmed V and J ends, which lost 1 base and 2 bases, there was a span of 9 bases.

The chain employs TRBV7-3 and TRBJ1-1; possibly TRBD1 for D (6 bases). The CDR3 runs to 13 residues. Germline V gene sequence: CDR1 SGHTA, CDR2 FQGTGA. V was shortened by 4 bases and J by 10 bases, with 16 bases between the two germline ends. The CDR3 nucleotides read TGTGCCAGCAGCTCAAACCCAGGGGATCGAGCTTTCTTT. Its protein product is CASSSNPGDRAFF.

The J gene is TRBJ2-7, the V gene TRBV2, with 7 bases that match TRBD1. The germline V gene has CDR1 SNHLY and CDR2 FYNNEI. Trimming cost V 6 bases and J 2 bases; bases outside gene matches: 4. The CDR3 spans 13 residues. The CDR3 loop is CASRTGTAYEQYF. For the CDR3, the DNA is TGTGCCAGCAGAACCGGGACAGCCTACGAGCAGTACTTC. Full variable domain (outside the CDR3, taken from reference TRBV2 and TRBJ2-7): EPEVTQTPSHQVTQMGQEVILRCVPISNHLYFYWYRQILGQKVEFLVSFYNNEISEKSEIFDDQFSVERPDGSNFTLKIRSTKLEDSAMYFCASRTGTAYEQYFGPGTRLTVT.

CDR3 bases: TGCGCCAGCAGCCAAGAGGGGGGTTATGTTGACACTGAAGCTTTCTTT. Translating gives CASSQEGGYVDTEAFF. This rearrangement joins TRBV4-1 to TRBJ1-1, with D possibly matching TRBD1 (5 bases). The germline CDR1 and CDR2 sequences are MGHRA and YSYEKL. Trimming took 0 bases from V and 3 from J, leaving 14 bases between them. CDR3 length equals 16 residues.

V usage is TRBV6-1 and J usage is TRBJ1-1; D is unclear. The CDR3 consists of 14 residues. Deletions cut 0 bases from V and 11 bases from J, with 16 bases between. Germline lookup yields CDR1 MNHNS and CDR2 SASEGT. CDR3 region: CASSEAELGPRAFF. The CDR3 DNA sequence: TGTGCCAGCAGTGAAGCCGAACTTGGCCCTAGGGCTTTCTTT.

The chain carries TRBV9 and TRBJ2-7; 14 positions match TRBD2. This CDR3 spans 17 amino acids. Germline lookup yields CDR1 SGDLS and CDR2 YYNGEE. Unmatched junction bases numbered 9, after V lost 4 bases and J lost 3 bases. The CDR3 protein is CASSKGTSGRIDYEQYF. As DNA, the CDR3 is TGTGCCAGCAGCAAAGGGACTAGCGGGAGAATCGACTACGAGCAGTACTTC.

The chain combines TRBV2 with TRBJ2-7; D remains unclear. CDR1 SNHLY and CDR2 FYNNEI come from the germline V gene. Deletions cut 4 bases from V and 5 bases from J, with 3 bases between. The CDR3 length is 10 residues. The CDR3: CASSVNEQYF. In DNA, the CDR3 is TGTGCCAGCAGTGTCAACGAGCAGTACTTC.

V gene TRBV15 combines with J gene TRBJ1-5; tentatively, D is TRBD1 (6 bases). V lost 1 base and J lost 1, with 8 bases in between. This CDR3 has 15 amino acids. CDR1 is LNHNV and CDR2 is YYDKDF in the germline V gene (reference sequence). DNA for the CDR3: TGTGCCACCAGCAGAGGGGGGCGGAGCAATCAGCCCCAGCATTTT. Its protein product is CATSRGGRSNQPQHF.

The chain links TRBV29-1 to TRBJ2-2; D unclear. Trimming removed 3 bases at V and 6 bases at J, with 11 bases between. The germline gives CDR1 SQVTM, CDR2 ANQGSEA. The CDR3 covers 13 residues. The CDR3 loop is CSVEPVAAGELFF. The CDR3, as DNA: TGCAGCGTTGAGCCGGTTGCTGCCGGGGAGCTGTTTTTT.

V usage is TRBV7-9 and J usage is TRBJ2-7, with 13 bases fitting TRBD2. The CDR3 sequence is 19 residues long. The J segment lost 0 bases and the V segment lost 4 bases, leaving 12 bases of the junction unmatched. Germline assignment: CDR1 SEHNR and CDR2 FQNEAQ (reference sequence). Written as DNA, the CDR3 is TGTGCCAGCAGCTCAGGGACTAGCGGGACACTTTTGAGCTCCTACGAGCAGTACTTC. It encodes CASSSGTSGTLLSSYEQYF.

The chain recombines TRBV7-9 with TRBJ2-7; 10 bases fit TRBD1. The length of the CDR3 is 17 residues. V was pared by 0 bases and J by 5 bases, with 10 bases of the junction left unmatched. Germline loops: CDR1 SEHNR, CDR2 FQNEAQ (reference sequence). CDR3 coding DNA: TGTGCCAGCAGCTTAGCGGGACAGGGGTCCACTGTCGACGAGCAGTACTTC. Residues: CASSLAGQGSTVDEQYF.

The V call is TRBV7-9, the J call TRBJ2-7; possibly TRBD2 for D (5 bases). Trimming shortened V by 3 bases and J by 5 bases, and 17 bases separated the two germline ends. The CDR3 totals 15 residues. Germline V gene data show CDR1 as SEHNR and CDR2 as FQNEAQ (reference sequence). CDR3 coding DNA: TGTGCCAGCAGCTTGACTATTGGAGTCGGCCACGAGCAGTACTTC. It translates to CASSLTIGVGHEQYF.

The chain combines TRBV7-2 with TRBJ1-1, with 8 bases that match TRBD1. Germline loops: CDR1 SGHTA, CDR2 FQGNSA. The CDR3 is 13 amino acids. V trimming: 0 bases; J trimming: 11 bases; junction bases outside the gene matches: 5. The DNA of the CDR3 is TGTGCCAGCAGCTTAGCAGGAACAGGGGGGGCTTTCTTT. It translates to CASSLAGTGGAFF.

The CDR3 DNA reads TGTGCCAGCAGATATCTCTCTGCGAGAGACCAGTACTTC. Its protein is CASRYLSARDQYF. The V call is TRBV27, the J call TRBJ2-5; D remains ambiguous. Germline loops: CDR1 MNHEY, CDR2 SMNVEV (reference sequence). CDR3 length: 13 residues. With 6 bases removed from V and 10 bases from J, the gap between germline ends came to 18 bases.

The CDR3 region has the DNA TGTGCCAGCAGCGTAGCCGGGACTTCCACAGATACGCAGTATTTT. This gives the protein CASSVAGTSTDTQYF. The chain combines TRBV9 with TRBJ2-3; tentatively, D is TRBD2 (6 bases). This CDR3 is 15 amino acids long. Germline V gene lookup returns CDR1 SGDLS and CDR2 YYNGEE. V lost 0 bases to trimming and J lost 2 bases, with 10 bases between them.

This chain connects TRBV9 to TRBJ2-1, with D tentatively TRBD1 (6 bases). The CDR3 length is 12 residues. Germline-derived CDR1 and CDR2 are SGDLS and YYNGEE. V was cut by 1 base and J by 7 bases, with 6 bases left in between. The CDR3 DNA sequence: TGTGCCAGCAGCGTACAGGGGAATGAGCAGTTCTTC. Its translation: CASSVQGNEQFF.

Only one count was recorded for this clone. The genes are TRBV19 and TRBJ2-7, with 7 bases lining up with TRBD2. CDR3 length equals 14 residues. J lost 2 bases, V lost 1 base, and 2 bases had no gene match. Looked up from germline, CDR1 is LNHDA and CDR2 is SQIVND (reference sequence). The CDR3 sequence is CASSIGGTTYEQYF. Written as DNA, the CDR3 is TGTGCCAGTAGTATAGGGGGGACTACCTACGAGCAGTACTTC.

This sequence joins TRBV9 and TRBJ1-1, with TRBD1 matching over 8 bases. The CDR3 has 15 amino acids. The V gene end was trimmed by 0 bases and the J gene end by 5 bases; junction bases not matched to a gene: 6. Per the germline V gene, CDR1 is SGDLS and CDR2 is YYNGEE. The CDR3 sequence is CASSVDPQGATEAFF. In nucleotides, the CDR3 is TGTGCCAGCAGCGTAGACCCCCAGGGGGCGACTGAAGCTTTCTTT.